The following is a T cell receptor (beta chain) sequence with its context. No antigen is known for it. This sample is drawn from a study of T cells in Graves' hyperthyroidism and ophthalmopathy. CDR1 is DFQATT and CDR2 is SNEGSKA in the germline V gene (reference sequence). The CDR3 has 13 residues. V was shortened by 6 bases and J by 7 bases, with 18 bases between the two germline ends. Study conclusions and caveats: Separating ophthalmopathy from stable hyperthyroidism was achieved by a 13 V-J model.

It was RNA transcripts that yielded the amplified TCR beta CDR3 regions. First-round RT-PCR of the TCR CDR3 relied on the HTBI primer set. TCRdb re-analysed the multiplex PCR reads in MiXCR, keeping a single row per CDR3 protein. Of approximately 500,000 distinct CDR3 sequences listed, 46% are singletons. The chain links TRBV20-1 to TRBJ1-2, with a possible D match to TRBD1 (5 bases). The sequence derives from a woman aged 18-30 years with Graves' hyperthyroidism. Sequenced sample: peripheral blood or thyroid tissue (not recorded which). The DNA of the CDR3 is TGCAGTGCCAGGAGTGACAGTTTCGCTGGCTACACCTTC. It yields the protein CSARSDSFAGYTF.